One and the same sample provided the 10 T cell receptor beta chains below, sequenced in a study of breast tumors, draining lymph nodes, adjacent tissues. TCRdb re-called the multiplex PCR reads with MiXCR, one entry per CDR3 protein. Counted here are approximately 280,000 distinct CDR3 sequences, roughly 31% occurring once; the ten biggest clones make up 1.1%. The lymph nodes were axillary draining lymph nodes from breast cancer patients. Sequenced: axillary lymph node tissue. These receptors originate from a female donor with breast cancer. Some clones in this sample may be carry-over from other donors' samples.

This clonotype was detected many times. V and J are TRBV24-1 and TRBJ2-1; possibly TRBD1 for D (5 bases). There are 16 residues in the CDR3. CDR1 KGHDR and CDR2 SFDVKD come from the germline V gene. V lost 2 bases to trimming and J lost 3 bases, with 13 bases between them. DNA for the CDR3: TGTGCCACCAGTGATTCCGAAACCAGGGTCTACAATGAGCAGTTCTTC. It yields the protein CATSDSETRVYNEQFF.

Of note for this clonotype: Here the CDR3 omits its conserved ending phenylalanine or tryptophan, so a read error is the likely source. V and J are TRBV5-1 and TRBJ1-2; 9 bases align to TRBD1. Germline lookup yields CDR1 SGHRS and CDR2 YFSETQ. The V and J ends lost 1 base and 7 bases, in that order; junction bases with no gene match: 11. The CDR3 runs 16 residues. DNA of the CDR3: TGCGCCAGCAGCTTGAGTACCGGGACAGGGACCCGTGGCTACACCCTC. It specifies CASSLSTGTGTRGYTL.

In the case of this clonotype: Mismatch with germline at one junction end may stem from a read error. The chain has TRBV15 and TRBJ2-5, with 9 bases matching TRBD2. The J call is in doubt because the DNA end fits TRBJ2-1 better. Germline V gene data show CDR1 as LNHNV and CDR2 as YYDKDF (reference sequence). The CDR3 consists of 18 residues. The CDR3 here is CATSRGGFAGGNQETQFF. The CDR3 DNA reads TGCGCCACCAGCAGAGGGGGATTTGCGGGAGGGAACCAAGAGACCCAGTTCTTC.

This clonotype was counted at least ten times. The chain employs TRBV19 and TRBJ2-7, with D unresolved. The CDR3 is 14 amino acids. Per the germline V gene, CDR1 is LNHDA and CDR2 is SQIVND (reference sequence). V lost 4 bases and J lost 2, with 12 bases in between. CDR3 sequence reads: CASSTQRFTYEQYF. Written as DNA, the CDR3 is TGTGCCAGTAGTACTCAAAGGTTTACCTACGAGCAGTACTTC.

This clonotype was seen repeatedly, ten times or more. The chain couples TRBV13 to TRBJ2-7, with a possible D match to TRBD1 (6 bases). Germline CDR1 reads PRHDT; CDR2 reads FYEKMQ (reference sequence). Trimming stripped 0 bases from V and 4 bases from J, with 13 bases between. This CDR3 has 15 amino acids. As DNA, the CDR3 is TGTGCCAGCAGCTTAGGGGACAGAACATCTTACGAGCAGTACTTC. Translating it yields CASSLGDRTSYEQYF.

With respect to this clonotype: A much larger clone lies one base from this, so it may be a read error. V and J are TRBV10-3 and TRBJ2-5; D is uncertain. The CDR3 contains 11 residues. CDR1 is ENHRY, CDR2 SYGVKD, per germline. CDR3 nucleotides: TGTGCCATCAGTTTTAAAGAGGCCCAGTACTTC. This encodes CAISFKEAQYF.

In its sample, this clonotype was seen many times. The V gene is TRBV10-2, the J gene TRBJ2-7; D is uncertain. Trimming pared 5 bases from V and 4 bases from J, leaving 12 bases between. This CDR3 spans 13 amino acids. Germline CDR1 and CDR2: WSHSY and SAAADI. The DNA for the CDR3 is TGCGCCAGCAGTCGGCCCACCCAATACGAGCAGTACTTC. It yields the protein CASSRPTQYEQYF.

On this clonotype itself: The conserved phenylalanine or tryptophan is not found at the CDR3 terminus, so this likely reflects a read error. For the CDR3, the DNA is TGCAGTGCCGCAAGGAGCAATACCAGGGGAGGTCAAGAGACCCAGTACCTC. Protein: CSAARSNTRGGQETQYL. The chain is built from TRBV20-1 and TRBJ2-5; D possibly matches TRBD1 or TRBD2 (6 bases each). The V gene's germline CDR1 is DFQATT and CDR2 SNEGSKA (reference sequence). The ends were cut back, 6 bases at V and 2 bases at J, with 25 bases in the middle. The CDR3 contains 17 residues.

This clonotype was seen repeatedly, ten times or more. V usage is TRBV9 and J usage is TRBJ2-3; D unclear. The CDR3 is made up of 14 amino acids. Germline assignment: CDR1 SGDLS and CDR2 YYNGEE. Trimming took off 4 bases at V and 2 bases at J, with 11 bases between the two ends. CDR3 bases: TGTGCCAGCAGCCTTGCCGGGTCCACAGATACGCAGTATTTT. As protein: CASSLAGSTDTQYF.

The rearrangement links TRBV20-1 to TRBJ1-2; TRBD1 matches 9 bases. CDR1 is DFQATT and CDR2 is SNEGSKA in the germline V gene (reference sequence). CDR3 length: 12 residues. Germline trimming cut 3 bases from V and 5 bases from J; bases unmatched to any gene: 1. CDR3 in amino acids: CSASGQGYGYTF. CDR3 bases: TGCAGTGCTAGTGGACAGGGGTATGGCTACACCTTC.